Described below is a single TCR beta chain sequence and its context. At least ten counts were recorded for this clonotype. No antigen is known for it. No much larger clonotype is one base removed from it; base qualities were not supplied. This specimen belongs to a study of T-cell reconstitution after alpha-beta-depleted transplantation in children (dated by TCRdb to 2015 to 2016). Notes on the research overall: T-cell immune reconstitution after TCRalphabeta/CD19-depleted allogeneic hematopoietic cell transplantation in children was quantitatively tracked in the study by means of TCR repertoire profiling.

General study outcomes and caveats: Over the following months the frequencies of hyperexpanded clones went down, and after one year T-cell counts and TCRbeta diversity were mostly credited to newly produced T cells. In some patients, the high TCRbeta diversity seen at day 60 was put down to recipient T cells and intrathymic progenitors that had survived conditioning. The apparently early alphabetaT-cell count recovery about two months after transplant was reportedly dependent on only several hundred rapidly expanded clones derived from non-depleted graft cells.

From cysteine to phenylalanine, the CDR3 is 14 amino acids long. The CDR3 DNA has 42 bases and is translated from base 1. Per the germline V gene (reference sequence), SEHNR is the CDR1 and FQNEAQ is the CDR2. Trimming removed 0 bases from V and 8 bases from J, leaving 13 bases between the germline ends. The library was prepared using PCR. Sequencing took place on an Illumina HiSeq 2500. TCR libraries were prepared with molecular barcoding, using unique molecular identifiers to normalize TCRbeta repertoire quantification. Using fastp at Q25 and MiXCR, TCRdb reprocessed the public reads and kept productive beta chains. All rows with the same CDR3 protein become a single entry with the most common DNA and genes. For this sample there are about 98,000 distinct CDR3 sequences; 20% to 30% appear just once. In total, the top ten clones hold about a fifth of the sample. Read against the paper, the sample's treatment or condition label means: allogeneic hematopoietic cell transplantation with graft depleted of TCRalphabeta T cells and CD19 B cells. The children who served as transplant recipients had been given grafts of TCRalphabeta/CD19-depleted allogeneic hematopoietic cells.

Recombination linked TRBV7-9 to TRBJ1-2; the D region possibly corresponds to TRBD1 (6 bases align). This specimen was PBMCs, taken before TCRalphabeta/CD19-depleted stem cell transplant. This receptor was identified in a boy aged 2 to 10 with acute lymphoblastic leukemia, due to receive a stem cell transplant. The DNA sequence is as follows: TGTGCCAGCAGCTTAGCGGGGGCAGGGAACGGCTACACCTTC. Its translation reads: CASSLAGAGNGYTF.